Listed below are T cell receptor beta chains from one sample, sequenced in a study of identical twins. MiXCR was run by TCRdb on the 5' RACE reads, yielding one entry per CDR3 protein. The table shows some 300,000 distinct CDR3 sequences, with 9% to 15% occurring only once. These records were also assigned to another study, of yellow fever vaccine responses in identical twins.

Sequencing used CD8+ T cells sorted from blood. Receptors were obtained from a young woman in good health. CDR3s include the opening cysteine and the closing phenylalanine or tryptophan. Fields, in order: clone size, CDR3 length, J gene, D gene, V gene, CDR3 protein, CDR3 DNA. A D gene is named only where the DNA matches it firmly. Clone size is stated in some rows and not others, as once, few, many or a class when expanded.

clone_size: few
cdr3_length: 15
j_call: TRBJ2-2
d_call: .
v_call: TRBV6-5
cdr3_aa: CASSYSVDGAGELFF
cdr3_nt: TGTGCCAGCAGTTACTCCGTAGATGGGGCCGGGGAGCTGTTTTTT

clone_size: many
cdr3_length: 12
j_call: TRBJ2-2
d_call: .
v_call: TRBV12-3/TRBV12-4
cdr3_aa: CASSDRGGELFF
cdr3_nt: TGTGCCAGCAGTGACCGAGGCGGGGAGCTGTTTTTT

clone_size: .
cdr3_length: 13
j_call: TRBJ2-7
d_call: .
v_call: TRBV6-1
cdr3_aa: CASSGGVGYEQYF
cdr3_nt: TGTGCCAGCAGCGGAGGGGTTGGCTACGAGCAGTACTTC

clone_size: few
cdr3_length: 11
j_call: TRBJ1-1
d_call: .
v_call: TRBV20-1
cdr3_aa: CSAPPRGEAFF
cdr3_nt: TGCAGTGCTCCGCCACGAGGTGAAGCTTTCTTT

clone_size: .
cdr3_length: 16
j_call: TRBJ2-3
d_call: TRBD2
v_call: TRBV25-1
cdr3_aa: CASSEWLAGEEDTQYF
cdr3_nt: TGTGCCAGCAGTGAGTGGCTAGCGGGAGAGGAAGATACGCAGTATTTT

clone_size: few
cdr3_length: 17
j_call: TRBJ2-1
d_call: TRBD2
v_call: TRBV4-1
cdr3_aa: CASSLSTSGTSYNEQFF
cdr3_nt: TGCGCCAGCAGCTTATCGACTAGCGGGACTTCCTACAATGAGCAGTTCTTC

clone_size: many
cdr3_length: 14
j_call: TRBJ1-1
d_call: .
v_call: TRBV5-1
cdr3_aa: CASSLDGGWAEAFF
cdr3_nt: TGCGCCAGCAGCTTGGACGGGGGGTGGGCTGAAGCTTTCTTT

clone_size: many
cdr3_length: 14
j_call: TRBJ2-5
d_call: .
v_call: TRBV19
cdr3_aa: CASSMWIGWETQYF
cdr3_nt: TGTGCCAGTAGTATGTGGATCGGGTGGGAGACCCAGTACTTC

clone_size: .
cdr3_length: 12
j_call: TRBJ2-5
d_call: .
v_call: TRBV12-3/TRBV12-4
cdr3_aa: CASSRARETQYF
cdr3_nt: TGTGCCAGCAGCCGGGCAAGAGAGACCCAGTACTTC

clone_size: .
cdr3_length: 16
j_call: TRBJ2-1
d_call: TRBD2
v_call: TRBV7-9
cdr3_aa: CASSSKTSGIVDEQFF
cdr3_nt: TGTGCCAGCAGCTCCAAGACTAGCGGGATTGTTGATGAGCAGTTCTTC

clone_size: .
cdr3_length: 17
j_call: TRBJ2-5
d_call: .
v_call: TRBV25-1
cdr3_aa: CASSDRLRDFLQETQYF
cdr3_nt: TGTGCCAGCAGTGATCGCCTCCGGGACTTTTTACAAGAGACCCAGTACTTC

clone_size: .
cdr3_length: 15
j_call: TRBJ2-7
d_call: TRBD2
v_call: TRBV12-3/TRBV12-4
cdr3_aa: CASSPVGAGGNEQYF
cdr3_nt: TGTGCCAGCAGTCCGGTGGGAGCGGGAGGGAACGAGCAGTACTTC

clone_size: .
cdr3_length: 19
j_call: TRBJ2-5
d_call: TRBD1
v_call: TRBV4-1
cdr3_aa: CASSRAPGTGGSWDETQYF
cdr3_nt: TGCGCCAGCAGCCGCGCCCCTGGGACAGGGGGCTCGTGGGATGAGACCCAGTACTTC

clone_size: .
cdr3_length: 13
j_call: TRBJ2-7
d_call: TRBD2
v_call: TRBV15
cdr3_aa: CATSGRGSYEQYF
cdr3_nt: TGTGCCACGAGCGGGAGGGGGTCCTACGAGCAGTACTTC

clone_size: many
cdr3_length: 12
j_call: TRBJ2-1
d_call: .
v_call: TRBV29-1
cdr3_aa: CRAFASYNEQFF
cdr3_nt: TGCAGGGCTTTCGCCTCCTACAATGAGCAGTTCTTC

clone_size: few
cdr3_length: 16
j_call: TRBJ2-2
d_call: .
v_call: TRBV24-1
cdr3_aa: CATSDQEDGNTGELFF
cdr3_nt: TGTGCCACCAGTGACCAAGAGGATGGGAACACCGGGGAGCTGTTTTTT

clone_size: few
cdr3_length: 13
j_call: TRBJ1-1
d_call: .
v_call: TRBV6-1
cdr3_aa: CASTRGATTEAFF
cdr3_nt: TGTGCCAGCACGCGGGGGGCGACGACTGAAGCTTTCTTT

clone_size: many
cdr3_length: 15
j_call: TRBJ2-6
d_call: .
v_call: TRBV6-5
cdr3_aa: CASSSGLTGANVLTF
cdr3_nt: TGTGCCAGCAGTTCGGGACTCACCGGGGCCAACGTCCTGACTTTC

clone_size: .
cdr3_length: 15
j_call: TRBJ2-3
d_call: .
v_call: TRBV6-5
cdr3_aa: CASSYYDRSTDTQYF
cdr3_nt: TGTGCCAGCAGTTATTATGATAGGTCCACAGATACGCAGTATTTT